This T cell receptor beta chain originates from a study of response to subunit inactivated influenza vaccine. In its sample, this clonotype was seen a few times. The germline V gene encodes CDR1 MNHEY and CDR2 SVGEGT. Trimming shortened V by 6 bases and J by 4 bases, and 22 bases separated the two germline ends. CDR3 size: 16 residues. One entry per CDR3 protein, called by TCRdb with MiXCR from the RT-PCR reads. The sample records a few hundred thousand distinct CDR3 sequences, approximately 20% being singletons. This specimen consisted of PBMCs from blood, obtained approximately 20 months after vaccination. V usage is TRBV6-2 or TRBV6-3 and J usage is TRBJ2-7; D perhaps matches TRBD2 (7 bases). The source of this sequence is a man aged 50 to 69 who received an inactivated influenza vaccine. The CDR3 is CASSPRGRGGLYEQYF. DNA for the CDR3: TGTGCCAGCAGCCCCCGAGGAAGGGGGGGCTTGTACGAGCAGTACTTC.